The sequence of this T cell receptor (beta chain) was determined in a study of OX40 agonist ivuxolimab in advanced cancers. Across the study: Patients were dosed with the agonistic anti-OX40 (CD134) antibody ivuxolimab. Dose-escalation cases comprised hepatocellular carcinoma, melanoma, renal cell or head and neck cancer. Eligibility rules accepted prior anti-PD-1, anti-PD-L1 or anti-CTLA-4 therapy, and roughly 42% had some.

This CDR3 region has 14 residues. Germline values: CDR1 SGHTA, CDR2 FQGTGA. V was clipped by 5 bases and J by 5 bases, with 15 bases between them. TCRdb's copy holds only in-frame clones and misses some; the assay was immunoSEQ multiplex PCR. Of approximately 90,000 clones detected, roughly 90% appear once; the ten largest clones hold 2.6%. The sample consisted of CD4+ or CD8+ T cells sorted from blood, taken in a trial of the OX40 agonist ivuxolimab. The chain carries TRBV7-3 and TRBJ1-1, with a tentative D call TRBD1 (5 bases). The TCR was taken from an adult with an advanced solid tumor such as melanoma, head and neck, liver or kidney cancer. Here the CDR3 DNA reads TGTGCCAGCAGCCCCGGGGGTGGAAAGACTGAAGCTTTCTTT. Its protein is CASSPGGGKTEAFF.